This T cell receptor beta chain was captured in a study of blood T cell repertoires in COVID-19. Study background: Sources were T cells, B-cell-depleted T cells, or PBMCs; the material itself was cDNA or gDNA.

The method was immunoSEQ multiplex PCR; TCRdb's version includes in-frame clones alone and lacks a portion of them. The repertoire holds 200,000 to 300,000 clones, approximately 86% seen once, with roughly 0.8% in the top ten. Trimming removed 5 bases from V and 7 bases from J; junction bases left unmatched: 10. This CDR3 has 16 amino acids. The germline V gene has CDR1 PRHDT and CDR2 FYEKMQ (reference sequence). The genes are TRBV13 and TRBJ2-1; 11 bases are a match to TRBD2. The origin of this receptor is a woman aged 25 to 39 with acute or convalescent COVID-19. Sequences were obtained from peripheral blood. In DNA form, the CDR3 reads TGTGCCAGCAGCCATAGCGGGAGGGCCGGGTCAAATGAGCAGTTCTTC. This gives the protein CASSHSGRAGSNEQFF.